The 28 T cell receptor beta chains listed next were all sequenced from one sample in a study of shared clonotypes between healthy human individuals (dated by TCRdb to about 2020). CD8 naive samples were CD45RO-negative cells positively selected for CCR7, giving a CD45RA+CCR7+ population that excluded TemRA cells. Receptor amplification or capture employed the immunoSEQ multiplex PCR assay. This immuneACCESS table, as held by TCRdb, lists in-frame sequences with V and J called but not all clones. Of the missing ones, under half trace to an unresolved V gene in checked studies; the others have no known cause. In all, the sample holds roughly 890,000 clones, and approximately 92% of those were seen once. The top ten hold 24% of the sample. Material: naive CD8+ T cells sorted from blood. The sample's cell subset or site, from its label and the paper: CD45RA+CCR7+. The receptor source for this set is a man younger than 45 in good health.

V and J are TRBV9 and TRBJ2-5; no clear D. Trimming shortened V by 7 bases and J by 3 bases, and 7 bases separated the two germline ends. CDR3 length: 11 residues. Germline V lookup: CDR1 SGDLS, CDR2 YYNGEE. CDR3 amino acids: CASGEEETQYF. The CDR3 nucleotides read TGTGCCAGCGGAGAGGAAGAGACCCAGTACTTC. The whole variable domain, remainder taken from reference TRBV9 and TRBJ2-5, is DSGVTQTPKHLITATGQRVTLRCSPRSGDLSVYWYQQSLDQGLQFLIQYYNGEERAKGNILERFSAQQFPDLHSELNLSSLELGDSALYFCASGEEETQYFGPGTRLLVL.

This rearrangement joins TRBV18 to TRBJ1-3, with a tentative D call TRBD1 (6 bases). Germline CDR1 KGHSH, CDR2 LQKENI. The V end was cut by 2 bases, the J end by 0 bases, with 11 bases between. The CDR3 runs 16 residues. The CDR3 loop is CASSPIDRSSGNTIYF. The CDR3 DNA is TGTGCCAGCTCACCAATTGACAGGAGCTCTGGAAACACCATATATTTT.

The chain is built from TRBV15 and TRBJ2-1; D uncertain. The CDR3 is made up of 12 amino acids. Germline V gene lookup returns CDR1 LNHNV and CDR2 YYDKDF (reference sequence). The V end was cut by 9 bases, the J end by 4 bases, with 10 bases between. The CDR3 loop is CATGSPYNEQFF. The CDR3 nucleotides are TGTGCCACGGGCAGTCCTTACAATGAGCAGTTCTTC.

This chain uses TRBV25-1 with TRBJ1-1; D might be TRBD1 (5 bases). V dropped 4 bases and J dropped 1 base, with 22 bases sitting between them. This CDR3 region has 18 residues. The V gene's germline CDR1 is MGHDK and CDR2 SYGVNS. In nucleotides, the CDR3 is TGTGCCAGCAGTGCCGAACCGGGACCCAAGACCCCGAACACTGAAGCTTTCTTT. It specifies CASSAEPGPKTPNTEAFF.

The chain recombines TRBV28 with TRBJ2-1, with TRBD1 matching 7 bases. V was clipped by 6 bases and J by 0 bases; unmatched bases: 8. The CDR3 has 16 residues. The V gene's germline CDR1 is MDHEN and CDR2 SYDVKM. The CDR3 loop reads CASRGTVTSSYNEQFF. CDR3 coding DNA: TGTGCCAGCAGGGGGACAGTCACGAGCTCCTACAATGAGCAGTTCTTC.

The chain employs TRBV20-1 and TRBJ2-1; D ambiguous. The length of the CDR3 is 11 residues. Germline loops: CDR1 DFQATT, CDR2 SNEGSKA (reference sequence). Trimming removed 2 bases from V and 7 bases from J, with 6 bases in between. The CDR3 is CSARFVNEQFF. The CDR3, as DNA: TGCAGTGCTAGATTTGTAAATGAGCAGTTCTTC.

The chain has TRBV7-2 and TRBJ2-1; no definite D call. In germline, CDR1 is SGHTA, CDR2 FQGNSA. The CDR3 has 14 amino acids. Trimming took off 0 bases at V and 3 bases at J, with 6 bases between the two ends. CDR3 nucleotide sequence: TGTGCCAGCAGCTTAGCAGGGCGCTACAATGAGCAGTTCTTC. Protein product: CASSLAGRYNEQFF.

The gene calls are TRBV7-9 and TRBJ2-1, with D possibly being TRBD1 (5 bases). CDR3 size: 14 residues. Trimming pared 8 bases from V and 4 bases from J, leaving 15 bases between. In germline, CDR1 is SEHNR, CDR2 FQNEAQ (reference sequence). The CDR3 coding sequence is TGTGCCAGCCGACGGGCAGGGAAATACAATGAGCAGTTCTTC. Residues: CASRRAGKYNEQFF.

The rearrangement uses TRBV14 and TRBJ2-7; D call uncertain. The CDR3 is made up of 12 amino acids. CDR1 is SGHDN and CDR2 is FVKESK in the germline V gene. V lost 5 bases and J 2 bases, leaving 7 bases between the germline ends. The CDR3 sequence is CASSSRTYEQYF. For the CDR3, the DNA is TGTGCCAGCAGCTCAAGAACCTACGAGCAGTACTTC.

The gene calls are TRBV7-9 and TRBJ2-1; tentative D call: TRBD1 (6 bases). Between the trimmed V and J ends, which lost 5 bases and 7 bases, there was a span of 18 bases. Germline loops: CDR1 SEHNR, CDR2 FQNEAQ (reference sequence). The CDR3 sequence is 15 residues long. This CDR3 reads CASSRGAGAINEQFF. In DNA form, the CDR3 reads TGTGCCAGCAGCAGAGGGGCAGGGGCTATAAATGAGCAGTTCTTC.

This chain links TRBV19 with TRBJ1-5; D might be TRBD1 (5 bases). Trimming left V 4 bases short and J 7 bases short, with 17 bases between. Germline CDR1 LNHDA, CDR2 SQIVND (reference sequence). The CDR3 has 15 amino acids. DNA of the CDR3: TGTGCCAGTAGTACAGACGGGGGGGGACGGCAGCCCCAGCATTTT. Residues: CASSTDGGGRQPQHF.

This chain joins TRBV2 and TRBJ2-2, with TRBD2 identical over 9 bases. Germline lookup yields CDR1 SNHLY and CDR2 FYNNEI. CDR3 length: 17 amino acids. V shed 7 bases, J shed 0 bases, and the junction held 9 bases outside the gene matches. Here the CDR3 reads CASTENASGTNTGELFF. The CDR3 DNA sequence: TGTGCCAGCACCGAAAATGCTAGCGGGACGAACACCGGGGAGCTGTTTTTT.

This sequence joins TRBV4-1 and TRBJ1-1, with 7 bases that match TRBD1. J gave up 8 bases and V 0 bases, and 12 bases lay outside the gene matches. Germline lookup yields CDR1 MGHRA and CDR2 YSYEKL. This CDR3 contains 16 residues. As DNA, the CDR3 is TGCGCCAGCAGCCAAGAGGGTTGGACAGGAGAGTTCGAAGCTTTCTTT. As protein: CASSQEGWTGEFEAFF.

The V and J genes are TRBV7-8 and TRBJ2-2; TRBD1 matches at 8 bases. V shed 2 bases, J shed 4 bases, and the junction held 6 bases outside the gene matches. The CDR3 extends over 16 amino acids. The V gene's germline CDR1 is SGHVS and CDR2 FQNEAQ. In DNA form, the CDR3 reads TGTGCCAGCAGCTTACGGGAGACAGGGGCCACCGGGGAGCTGTTTTTT. Translated: CASSLRETGATGELFF.

On this clone itself: The sample holds other DNA sequences that translate to the same CDR3. The chain employs TRBV28 and TRBJ2-7; D unclear. The CDR3 runs 12 residues. Germline V CDR1 and CDR2: MDHEN, SYDVKM. V lost 4 bases to trimming and J lost 1 base, with 5 bases between them. DNA of the CDR3: TGTGCCAGCAGTTATCTGTCCTACGAGCAGTACTTC. It translates to CASSYLSYEQYF.

This chain connects TRBV27 to TRBJ1-2; 8 nucleotides match TRBD1. There are 13 residues in the CDR3. The J segment lost 5 bases and the V segment lost 7 bases, leaving 6 bases of the junction unmatched. Germline V lookup: CDR1 MNHEY, CDR2 SMNVEV (reference sequence). CDR3 nucleotides: TGTGCCAGCACCTCAGGGGGCGGGTATGGCTACACCTTC. Translation gives CASTSGGGYGYTF.

This chain connects TRBV28 to TRBJ2-3; 7 positions agree with TRBD1. The CDR3 is 16 residues long. Looked up from germline, CDR1 is MDHEN and CDR2 is SYDVKM. J lost 2 bases, V lost 5 bases, and 10 bases had no gene match. Here the CDR3 reads CASSPGTAIHTDTQYF. The CDR3 DNA follows: TGTGCCAGCAGTCCCGGGACAGCCATTCACACAGATACGCAGTATTTT.

The chain carries TRBV10-2 and TRBJ2-1; 7 bases match TRBD2. This CDR3 is 15 amino acids long. The ends lost 7 bases at V and 6 bases at J; junction bases unmatched: 12. Per the germline V gene, CDR1 is WSHSY and CDR2 is SAAADI. The DNA for the CDR3 is TGCGCCAGCATTCCCAGGGAGGGCAACGTCAATGAGCAGTTCTTC. Amino acids: CASIPREGNVNEQFF.

This clone was counted only a few times. The chain couples TRBV7-9 to TRBJ1-1, with D unclear. Trimming took 8 bases from V and 0 from J, leaving 10 bases between them. The CDR3 loop spans 13 amino acids. The V gene's germline CDR1 is SEHNR and CDR2 FQNEAQ (reference sequence). CDR3 sequence reads: CASLEIMNTEAFF. The CDR3 DNA sequence: TGTGCCAGCCTCGAGATCATGAACACTGAAGCTTTCTTT.

The DNA for the CDR3 is TGTGCCAGCAGCACCAGGGAGGGGTATCGGGAAAAACTGTTTTTT. Translating gives CASSTREGYREKLFF. The rearrangement joins TRBV27 to TRBJ1-4, with TRBD1 as a possible D gene (5 bases). Trimming shortened V by 6 bases and J by 8 bases, and 19 bases separated the two germline ends. CDR1 MNHEY and CDR2 SMNVEV come from the germline V gene (reference sequence). This CDR3 region has 15 residues.

The chain has TRBV7-6 and TRBJ2-7; a possible D gene is TRBD2 (5 bases). V was trimmed by 1 base and J by 5 bases, leaving 21 bases between them. The CDR3 loop spans 17 amino acids. Germline lookup yields CDR1 SGHVS and CDR2 FNYEAQ. This CDR3 reads CASSLGSSGSRLNEQYF. Written as DNA, the CDR3 is TGTGCCAGCAGCTTAGGCAGCTCGGGATCGCGGCTCAACGAGCAGTACTTC.

J is TRBJ2-7 and V is TRBV28, with 7 bases that match TRBD1. The germline gives CDR1 MDHEN, CDR2 SYDVKM. The V segment lost 4 bases and the J segment 1 base; nucleotides outside the gene matches: 4. The CDR3 spans 14 residues. In nucleotides, the CDR3 is TGTGCCAGCAGTTCCTCCAGGGGGTCCTACGAGCAGTACTTC. Translated, it gives CASSSSRGSYEQYF.

This chain links TRBV6-1 with TRBJ2-1; the D is unclear. The CDR3 length is 16 residues. Germline lookup yields CDR1 MNHNS and CDR2 SASEGT. Trimming took 1 base from V and 8 from J, leaving 18 bases between them. CDR3 amino acids: CASSEVGLGKGHEQFF. DNA for the CDR3: TGTGCCAGCAGTGAAGTCGGGCTAGGGAAAGGTCATGAGCAGTTCTTC.

The chain uses TRBV4-1 and TRBJ2-2; 8 bases match TRBD2. Losses at the gene ends were 1 base for V and 3 bases for J; bases not matched to a gene: 1. This CDR3 region has 15 residues. Germline-derived CDR1 and CDR2 are MGHRA and YSYEKL. The CDR3 is CASSQVGLDTGELFF. In DNA, the CDR3 is TGCGCCAGCAGCCAAGTGGGACTAGACACCGGGGAGCTGTTTTTT.

This chain joins TRBV7-9 and TRBJ2-7; perhaps TRBD2 as D (5 bases). Germline V gene lookup returns CDR1 SEHNR and CDR2 FQNEAQ (reference sequence). This CDR3 spans 13 amino acids. With 3 bases removed from V and 5 bases from J, the gap between germline ends came to 11 bases. CDR3 residues: CASSLGGFDEQYF. The CDR3 DNA is TGTGCCAGCAGCTTGGGCGGGTTTGACGAGCAGTACTTC.

The V call is TRBV6-5, the J call TRBJ2-7; 9 bases map to TRBD2. The CDR3 is 15 amino acids. The ends lost 5 bases at V and 7 bases at J; junction bases unmatched: 12. Germline assignment: CDR1 MNHEY and CDR2 SVGAGI. CDR3 coding DNA: TGTGCCAGCAGTGGAGGCGGACTAGCGAGGGGGGAGCAGTACTTC. Its protein product is CASSGGGLARGEQYF.

The rearrangement joins TRBV7-8 to TRBJ2-2; TRBD2 matches at 10 bases. There are 18 residues in the CDR3. Germline CDR1 SGHVS, CDR2 FQNEAQ. V shed 5 bases, J shed 7 bases, and the junction held 16 bases outside the gene matches. CDR3 sequence reads: CASSPILLAGEVYGELFF. CDR3 coding DNA: TGTGCCAGCAGCCCCATCCTCCTAGCGGGAGAAGTGTACGGGGAGCTGTTTTTT.

The chain employs TRBV27 and TRBJ2-5, with D possibly TRBD1 on 7 matching bases. This CDR3 region has 15 residues. Germline V gene sequence: CDR1 MNHEY, CDR2 SMNVEV (reference sequence). Deletions cut 5 bases from V and 5 bases from J, with 18 bases between. CDR3 in amino acids: CASSPLQGRWETQYF. The CDR3, as DNA: TGTGCCAGCAGTCCACTACAGGGGAGGTGGGAGACCCAGTACTTC.